This TCR beta chain was documented in a study of T cell responses to AZD1222 COVID-19 vaccine. Only in-frame clones appear in the TCRdb table, and some are missing; sequencing was by immunoSEQ multiplex PCR. The table includes more than 65,000 clones, almost 80% detected once. The source material was peripheral blood, sampled on day 0 of AZD1222 vaccination. This sequence was found in an adult in good health.

CDR3 bases: TGTGCCAGCAGTTTAGCCCCTTACAATGAGCAGTTCTTC. The encoded protein is CASSLAPYNEQFF. The chain couples TRBV28 to TRBJ2-1; no clear D. V lost 2 bases and J 4 bases, leaving 6 bases between the germline ends. The CDR3 totals 13 residues. From germline, CDR1 is MDHEN and CDR2 SYDVKM.